This entry lists 22 T cell receptor beta chains sequenced from one sample in a study of siplizumab effects on memory and regulatory T cells. The repertoire was sequenced with immunoSEQ multiplex PCR; TCRdb's copy has only in-frame clones and lacks some. The sample yields roughly 50,000 clones, about 93% seen once. The sample consisted of CD8+ T cells sorted from blood. The source is a human donor in good health.

The chain has TRBV9 and TRBJ2-1; D is possibly TRBD1 (5 bases). CDR3 length equals 14 residues. CDR1 is SGDLS, CDR2 YYNGEE, per germline. V lost 0 bases and J lost 9, with 13 bases in between. Here the CDR3 reads CASSVESGFAEQFF. CDR3 in DNA: TGTGCCAGCAGCGTAGAGTCAGGGTTCGCTGAGCAGTTCTTC.

The V gene is TRBV11-2, the J gene TRBJ2-7; D is ambiguous. V dropped 3 bases and J dropped 2 bases, with 20 bases sitting between them. Germline V gene data show CDR1 as SGHAT and CDR2 as FQNNGV. This CDR3 comprises 17 residues. The CDR3 bases are TGTGCCAGCAGCTTCACCCCGCTGCCAGTAAACCCCTACGAGCAGTACTTC. Its translation is CASSFTPLPVNPYEQYF.

With respect to this clone: Relative to the germline gene, one junction end is altered; a read error may explain this. V and J are TRBV5-4 and TRBJ1-3; D gene uncertain. Germline-derived CDR1 and CDR2 are SGHNT and YYREEE (reference sequence). The CDR3 is made up of 14 amino acids. The CDR3 region has the DNA TGTGCCAGCAGCTTTGAGGTTTCTGGAAATACCATATATTTT. Residues: CASSFEVSGNTIYF. Filled out from reference TRBV5-4 and TRBJ1-3, the complete variable domain reads ETGVTQSPTHLIKTRGQQVTLRCSSQSGHNTVSWYQQALGQGPQFIFQYYREEENGRGNFPPRFSGLQFPNYSSELNVNALELDDSALYLCASSFEVSGNTIYFGEGSWLTVV.

The chain recombines TRBV7-9 with TRBJ2-1; D uncertain. This CDR3 is 14 amino acids long. In germline, CDR1 is SEHNR, CDR2 FQNEAQ (reference sequence). Between the trimmed V and J ends, which lost 1 base and 4 bases, there was a span of 8 bases. The CDR3 reads CASSLVDAYNEQFF. The CDR3 DNA reads as TGTGCCAGCAGCTTAGTGGACGCATACAATGAGCAGTTCTTC. The variable domain in full, completed from reference TRBV7-9 and TRBJ2-1, reads DTGVSQNPRHKITKRGQNVTFRCDPISEHNRLYWYRQTLGQGPEFLTYFQNEAQLEKSRLLSDRFSAERPKGSFSTLEIQRTEQGDSAMYLCASSLVDAYNEQFFGPGTRLTVL.

J is TRBJ2-5 and V is TRBV11-2, with D possibly being TRBD1 (6 bases). The V and J ends lost 3 bases and 0 bases respectively, with 11 bases between them. CDR3 size: 15 residues. Germline loops: CDR1 SGHAT, CDR2 FQNNGV. DNA for the CDR3: TGTGCCAGCAGCTTTGGGTGGGACAACCAAGAGACCCAGTACTTC. The encoded protein is CASSFGWDNQETQYF.

The V gene is TRBV29-1, the J gene TRBJ2-3; 8 bases line up with TRBD2. From germline, CDR1 is SQVTM and CDR2 ANQGSEA. The ends lost 2 bases at V and 4 bases at J; junction bases unmatched: 8. This CDR3 has 15 residues. CDR3 amino acids: CSVEMAGRVADTQYF. CDR3 nucleotide sequence: TGCAGCGTTGAAATGGCCGGGAGGGTCGCAGATACGCAGTATTTT.

The CDR3 bases are TGTGCCAGCAGTTTCGGTCAACACCACGAGCAGTACTTC. This translates into CASSFGQHHEQYF. This rearrangement joins TRBV27 to TRBJ2-7; D not certain. V lost 3 bases and J 5 bases, leaving 11 bases between the germline ends. Per germline, CDR1 MNHEY and CDR2 SMNVEV (reference sequence). This CDR3 comprises 13 residues.

The chain has TRBV7-9 and TRBJ2-1, with 14 bases fitting TRBD2. The CDR3 contains 17 residues. Germline trimming cut 6 bases from V and 4 bases from J; bases unmatched to any gene: 8. The germline gives CDR1 SEHNR, CDR2 FQNEAQ (reference sequence). The CDR3 is CASSSETSGREYNEQFF. Written as DNA, the CDR3 is TGTGCCAGCAGTTCTGAGACTAGCGGGAGGGAATACAATGAGCAGTTCTTC.

The gene calls are TRBV7-3 and TRBJ2-1; D may be TRBD2 (6 bases). Trimming took off 4 bases at V and 5 bases at J, with 12 bases between the two ends. Germline lookup yields CDR1 SGHTA and CDR2 FQGTGA. This CDR3 is 14 amino acids long. DNA of the CDR3: TGTGCCAGCAGCTCCACCCCGGGGGACAATGAGCAGTTCTTC. Translated, it gives CASSSTPGDNEQFF.

V gene TRBV10-2 combines with J gene TRBJ1-2; D remains ambiguous. The V end lost 2 bases, the J end lost 1 base, and 2 bases lay between the germline ends. This CDR3 is 12 amino acids long. Germline CDR1 WSHSY, CDR2 SAAADI. The CDR3 is CASSENNYGYTF. As DNA, the CDR3 is TGCGCCAGCAGTGAGAATAACTATGGCTACACCTTC.

The chain couples TRBV19 to TRBJ2-7; no firm D call. Germline-derived CDR1 and CDR2 are LNHDA and SQIVND (reference sequence). V lost 6 bases to trimming and J lost 4 bases, with 7 bases between them. This CDR3 region has 11 residues. CDR3 sequence: CASSGLYEQYF. CDR3 coding DNA: TGTGCCAGTAGCGGCCTGTACGAGCAGTACTTC.

The chain carries TRBV23-1 and TRBJ1-1, with D unclear. TRBV23-1 is an ORF, with its function uncertain. The V end was cut by 4 bases, the J end by 0 bases, with 6 bases between. This CDR3 has 13 residues. The CDR3 nucleotides are TGCGCCAGCAGTCCCCCTCTGAACACTGAAGCTTTCTTT. Protein: CASSPPLNTEAFF.

This clone was detected only a few times. The V and J genes are TRBV6-5 and TRBJ2-7; 7 bases match TRBD2. This CDR3 is built from 15 residues. The germline CDR1 and CDR2 sequences are MNHEY and SVGAGI. The V and J ends lost 7 bases and 5 bases, in that order; junction bases with no gene match: 14. The DNA of the CDR3 is TGTGCCAGCACCCGGCGCGGCGGGAGTCTTGACGAGCAGTACTTC. This encodes CASTRRGGSLDEQYF.

The chain has TRBV4-1 and TRBJ2-2; no clear D gene. V was trimmed by 4 bases and J by 0 bases, leaving 12 bases between them. CDR1 MGHRA and CDR2 YSYEKL come from the germline V gene. The CDR3 loop spans 16 amino acids. CDR3 region: CASSPRPGTNTGELFF. CDR3 bases: TGCGCCAGCAGCCCCCGCCCGGGCACGAACACCGGGGAGCTGTTTTTT.

The rearrangement links TRBV10-3 to TRBJ2-1; no firm D call. This CDR3 spans 15 amino acids. Germline V gene data show CDR1 as ENHRY and CDR2 as SYGVKD. Deletions cut 5 bases from V and 2 bases from J, with 13 bases between. CDR3 sequence: CAISQKENAYNEQFF. The CDR3 region has the DNA TGTGCCATCAGTCAGAAGGAGAACGCCTACAATGAGCAGTTCTTC.

The chain uses TRBV11-2 and TRBJ2-7, with 7 nucleotides matching TRBD2. Trimming took 5 bases from V and 3 from J; bases not matched to a gene: 7. Germline V lookup: CDR1 SGHAT, CDR2 FQNNGV. The CDR3 has 14 amino acids. The CDR3 nucleotides read TGTGCCAGCAGCCTAGCGGACCTCATCTACGAGCAGTACTTC. Translating it yields CASSLADLIYEQYF.

A word on this clone: The same CDR3 arises from other DNA sequences in this sample as well. V is TRBV11-2 and J is TRBJ2-3; D is uncertain. From germline, CDR1 is SGHAT and CDR2 FQNNGV. This CDR3 comprises 12 residues. V lost 5 bases, J lost 0 bases, and 3 bases lay in between. The CDR3 DNA sequence: TGTGCCAGCAGCCCCAGCACAGATACGCAGTATTTT. Translated, it gives CASSPSTDTQYF.

Comments on this clone: The sample holds other DNA sequences that translate to the same CDR3. This sequence joins TRBV27 and TRBJ2-7; 7 nucleotides match TRBD2. The CDR3 spans 11 residues. Per germline, CDR1 MNHEY and CDR2 SMNVEV (reference sequence). V gave up 11 bases and J gave up 5 bases; unmatched junction bases: 6. As DNA, the CDR3 is TGTGCCTCACGGGACTACCACGAGCAGTACTTC. It encodes CASRDYHEQYF.

This CDR3 is CASSPSGFSAEQYF. In nucleotides, the CDR3 is TGTGCCAGCAGCCCCTCTGGGTTCTCGGCCGAGCAGTACTTC. This chain uses TRBV9 with TRBJ2-7; D gene unclear. V was cut by 4 bases and J by 6 bases, with 17 bases left in between. Germline V gene sequence: CDR1 SGDLS, CDR2 YYNGEE. The CDR3 is made up of 14 amino acids.

The gene calls are TRBV7-9 and TRBJ1-2; D is unresolved. Germline V gene data show CDR1 as SEHNR and CDR2 as FQNEAQ (reference sequence). Trimming took 5 bases from V and 13 from J, leaving 20 bases between them. This CDR3 has 13 residues. The CDR3 coding sequence is TGTGCCAGCAGCCTCCCACTCGACCCCGCCGTCACCTTC. This codes for CASSLPLDPAVTF.

The V and J genes are TRBV19 and TRBJ2-3; 9 nucleotides line up with TRBD2. The CDR3 contains 16 residues. CDR1 LNHDA and CDR2 SQIVND come from the germline V gene (reference sequence). Trimming took 2 bases from V and 4 from J; bases not matched to a gene: 7. CDR3: CASSIRREGHADTQYF. The CDR3, as DNA: TGTGCCAGTAGTATAAGGCGGGAGGGCCATGCAGATACGCAGTATTTT. Full variable domain (rest looked up from reference TRBV19 and TRBJ2-3): DGGITQSPKYLFRKEGQNVTLSCEQNLNHDAMYWYRQDPGQGLRLIYYSQIVNDFQKGDIAEGYSVSREKKESFPLTVTSAQKNPTAFYLCASSIRREGHADTQYFGPGTRLTVL.

This chain joins TRBV7-3 and TRBJ2-7; 9 nucleotides agree with TRBD2. Trimming cost V 2 bases and J 4 bases; bases outside gene matches: 6. Per the germline V gene, CDR1 is SGHTA and CDR2 is FQGTGA. The CDR3 contains 15 residues. The CDR3 sequence: CASSLSGGREYEQYF. CDR3 DNA sequence: TGTGCCAGCAGCTTATCGGGCGGGAGGGAGTACGAGCAGTACTTC.